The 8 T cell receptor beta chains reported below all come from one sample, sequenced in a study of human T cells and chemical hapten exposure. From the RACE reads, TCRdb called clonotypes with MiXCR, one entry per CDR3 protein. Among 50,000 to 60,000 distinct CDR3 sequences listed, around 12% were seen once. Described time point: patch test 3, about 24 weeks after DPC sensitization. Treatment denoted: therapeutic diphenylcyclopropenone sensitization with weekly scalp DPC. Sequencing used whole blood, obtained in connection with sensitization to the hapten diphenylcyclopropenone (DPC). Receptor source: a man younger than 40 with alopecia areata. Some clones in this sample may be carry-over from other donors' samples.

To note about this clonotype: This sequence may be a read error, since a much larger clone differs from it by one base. The CDR3, as DNA: TGTGCCAGCAGCTTCGGTGGGCGATGCTCCTACGAGCAGTACTTC. Residues: CASSFGGRCSYEQYF. This rearrangement joins TRBV7-9 to TRBJ2-7, with D unclear. Trimming took off 3 bases at V and 0 bases at J, with 12 bases between the two ends. This CDR3 comprises 15 residues. Germline lookup yields CDR1 SEHNR and CDR2 FQNEAQ (reference sequence). The full variable domain, its missing parts supplied by reference TRBV7-9 and TRBJ2-7, is DTGVSQNPRHKITKRGQNVTFRCDPISEHNRLYWYRQTLGQGPEFLTYFQNEAQLEKSRLLSDRFSAERPKGSFSTLEIQRTEQGDSAMYLCASSFGGRCSYEQYFGPGTRLTVT.

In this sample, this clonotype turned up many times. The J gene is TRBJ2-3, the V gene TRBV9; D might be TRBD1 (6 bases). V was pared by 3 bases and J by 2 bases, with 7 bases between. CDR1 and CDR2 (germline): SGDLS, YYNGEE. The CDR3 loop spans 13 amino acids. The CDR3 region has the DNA TGTGCCAGCAGCGGGGGGCCCACAGATACGCAGTATTTT. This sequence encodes CASSGGPTDTQYF.

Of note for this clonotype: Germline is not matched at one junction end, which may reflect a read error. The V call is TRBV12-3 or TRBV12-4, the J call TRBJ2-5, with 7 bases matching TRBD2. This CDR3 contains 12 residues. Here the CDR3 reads CASSLAVETQYF. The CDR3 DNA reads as TGTGCCAGCAGTCTAGCGGTCGAGACCCAGTACTTC.

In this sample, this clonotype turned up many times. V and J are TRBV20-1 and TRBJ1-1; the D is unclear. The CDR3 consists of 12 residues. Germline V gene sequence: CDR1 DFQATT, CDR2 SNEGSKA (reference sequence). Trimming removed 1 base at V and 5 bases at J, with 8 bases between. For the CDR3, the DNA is TGCAGTGCTAGAGTAAGGGAGACTGAAGCTTTCTTT. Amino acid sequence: CSARVRETEAFF.

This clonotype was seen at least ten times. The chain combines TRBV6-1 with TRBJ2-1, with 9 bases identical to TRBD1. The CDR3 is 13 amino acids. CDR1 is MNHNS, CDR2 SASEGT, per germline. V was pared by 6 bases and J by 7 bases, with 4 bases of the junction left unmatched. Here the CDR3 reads CASRAGTGNEQFF. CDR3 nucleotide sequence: TGTGCCAGCAGGGCCGGGACAGGGAATGAGCAGTTCTTC.

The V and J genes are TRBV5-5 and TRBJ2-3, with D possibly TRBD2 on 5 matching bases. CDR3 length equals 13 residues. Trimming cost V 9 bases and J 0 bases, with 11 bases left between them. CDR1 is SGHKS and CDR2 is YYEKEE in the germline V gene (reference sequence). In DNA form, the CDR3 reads TGTGCCAACGGGGTTTCTAGCACAGATACGCAGTATTTT. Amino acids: CANGVSSTDTQYF.

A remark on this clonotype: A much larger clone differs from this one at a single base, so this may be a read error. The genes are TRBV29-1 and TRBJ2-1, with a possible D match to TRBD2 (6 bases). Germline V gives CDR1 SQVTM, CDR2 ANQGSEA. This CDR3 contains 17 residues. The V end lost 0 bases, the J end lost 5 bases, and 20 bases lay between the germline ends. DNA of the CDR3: TGCAGCGTTGAAGATCTTTCAGAACGGGGGTTCGACAATGAGCAGTTCTTC. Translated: CSVEDLSERGFDNEQFF.

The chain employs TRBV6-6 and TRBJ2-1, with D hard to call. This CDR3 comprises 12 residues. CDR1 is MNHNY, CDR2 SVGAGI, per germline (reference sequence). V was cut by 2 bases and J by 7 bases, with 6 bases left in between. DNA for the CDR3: TGTGCCAGCAGTTACGTAGGTAATGAGCAGTTCTTC. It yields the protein CASSYVGNEQFF.